This record covers a single T cell receptor beta chain. Germline V gene lookup returns CDR1 MGHDK and CDR2 SYGVNS. The CDR3 loop spans 14 amino acids. The ends lost 6 bases at V and 5 bases at J; junction bases unmatched: 9. Sequenced by immunoSEQ multiplex PCR; TCRdb stores in-frame clones only, minus some. The data contain about 82,000 clones, more than 85% of them singletons. These data are taken from a study of OX40 agonist ivuxolimab in advanced cancers. Across the study: Two patients with cutaneous melanoma and one with hepatocellular carcinoma, three in total, showed partial responses.

The V gene is TRBV25-1, the J gene TRBJ2-5, with TRBD2 matching over 7 bases. The receptor comes from an adult with an advanced solid tumor such as melanoma, head and neck, liver or kidney cancer. The input for sequencing was CD4+ or CD8+ T cells sorted from blood, taken in a trial of the OX40 agonist ivuxolimab. CDR3 region: CASRPTSFVETQYF. The CDR3 DNA follows: TGTGCCAGCAGACCGACTAGCTTTGTGGAGACCCAGTACTTC.